One and the same sample provided the 3 T cell receptor beta chains below, sequenced in a study of a mutant IDH1 vaccine in newly diagnosed glioma. Sequencing was performed with immunoSEQ multiplex PCR; in TCRdb, only in-frame clones are kept and a portion is missing. The sample lists roughly 52,000 clones; around four fifths were seen once. The antigens for these receptors are not known. The time point is: week 35, safety follow-up. Vaccine doses each comprised 300 ug of mutant IDH1 20-mer peptide, with topical imiquimod. The input for sequencing was PBMCs, taken from a glioma patient whose treatment included an IDH1 peptide vaccine. The source is a woman aged 18-29 years with glioma.

CDR3 nucleotides: TGTGCCAGCAGCGTTCCTGGCGGCTACTTCCCCTACGAGCAGTACTTC. This translates into CASSVPGGYFPYEQYF. The rearrangement uses TRBV2 and TRBJ2-7; D call uncertain. The V end was cut by 6 bases, the J end by 2 bases, with 20 bases between. Per the germline V gene, CDR1 is SNHLY and CDR2 is FYNNEI. The CDR3 extends over 16 amino acids.

This chain joins TRBV19 and TRBJ1-1; TRBD1 aligns across 12 bases. CDR1 and CDR2 (germline): LNHDA, SQIVND (reference sequence). The J segment lost 6 bases and the V segment lost 8 bases, leaving 10 bases of the junction unmatched. The CDR3 length is 15 residues. CDR3 in amino acids: CASSRDRGRMAEAFF. CDR3 sequence (DNA): TGTGCCAGTTCCCGGGACAGGGGGCGCATGGCTGAAGCTTTCTTT.

The rearrangement links TRBV10-3 to TRBJ2-5, with D possibly matching TRBD2 (5 bases). With 6 bases removed from V and 4 bases from J, the gap between germline ends came to 15 bases. Germline-derived CDR1 and CDR2 are ENHRY and SYGVKD. The CDR3 has 14 residues. The CDR3 protein is CAISELVSGETQYF. CDR3 bases: TGTGCCATCAGCGAACTAGTTTCCGGAGAGACCCAGTACTTC.